This entry concerns a single T cell receptor beta chain. Its antigen is still unknown. Germline CDR1 LNHNV, CDR2 YYDKDF (reference sequence). Losses at the gene ends were 4 bases for V and 10 bases for J; bases not matched to a gene: 11. This CDR3 spans 15 amino acids. A minimum of 6 million PBMCs was isolated per sample. With a J-beta primer mix and a sample-barcoded 5' primer, a second PCR ran about 7 to 12 cycles. TCRdb independently ran MiXCR on the 5' RACE reads; one entry per CDR3 protein. The sample shows more than 750,000 distinct CDR3 sequences, 25% to 30% of them seen only once. These data originate in a study of blood T cells in healthy people across ages. Regarding the study as a whole: Reliance upon unsorted PBMCs precluded definitive naive versus antigen-experienced comparison. Per million T cells, TCR beta diversity dropped about linearly as age rose.

The data also belong to a second study, concerning T cells of mothers and their children.

This chain uses TRBV15 with TRBJ2-1, with 9 bases matching TRBD1. This sequence was found in a woman between 40 and 50 years old in good health. The sequenced material came from blood. The CDR3 sequence is CATSKTGTGFSEQFF. CDR3 coding DNA: TGTGCCACCAGCAAAACCGGGACAGGGTTTTCCGAGCAGTTCTTC. Using reference TRBV15 and TRBJ2-1 for the parts outside the CDR3, the full variable domain is DAMVIQNPRYQVTQFGKPVTLSCSQTLNHNVMYWYQQKSSQAPKLLFHYYDKDFNNEADTPDNFQSRRPNTSFCFLDIRSPGLGDTAMYLCATSKTGTGFSEQFFGPGTRLTVL.